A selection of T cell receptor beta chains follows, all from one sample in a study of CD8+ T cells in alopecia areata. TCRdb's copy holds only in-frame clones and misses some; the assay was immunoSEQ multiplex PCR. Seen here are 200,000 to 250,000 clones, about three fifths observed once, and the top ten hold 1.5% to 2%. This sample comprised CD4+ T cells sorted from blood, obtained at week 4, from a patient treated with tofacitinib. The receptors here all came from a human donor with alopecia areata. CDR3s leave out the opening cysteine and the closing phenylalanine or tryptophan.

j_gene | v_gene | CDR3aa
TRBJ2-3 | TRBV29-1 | SVDRARVGDTQY
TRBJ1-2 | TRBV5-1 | ASSLQGDGYT
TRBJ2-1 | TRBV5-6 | ASSPRDRIYNEQF
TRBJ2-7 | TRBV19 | ASPGGGTYEQY
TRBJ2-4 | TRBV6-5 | ASRGGTKNIQY
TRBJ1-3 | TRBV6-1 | ASSEEGRGNTIY
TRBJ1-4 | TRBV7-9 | ASSFGQDPIVELF
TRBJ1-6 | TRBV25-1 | ASRAAINSPLH
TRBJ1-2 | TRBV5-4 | ASSLSEAGYT
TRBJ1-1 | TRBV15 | ATSRVRGRVGTEAF
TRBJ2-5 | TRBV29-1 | SVDRVQGGTQY
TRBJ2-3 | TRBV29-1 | SVLLAGDTQY
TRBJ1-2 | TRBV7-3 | ASSPNRGEAGYT
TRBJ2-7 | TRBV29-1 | SVAVGYEQY
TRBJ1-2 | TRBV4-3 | ASSQTGHYGYT
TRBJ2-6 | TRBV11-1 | ASSRGTSEVANVLT
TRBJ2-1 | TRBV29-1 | SVKQQGLRGRNEQF
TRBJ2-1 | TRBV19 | ASSIAGVLDEQF
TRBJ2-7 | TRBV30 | AWSPAGGSYEQY
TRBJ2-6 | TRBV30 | AWSPSLWGSGANVLT
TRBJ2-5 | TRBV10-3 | AISQLQETQY
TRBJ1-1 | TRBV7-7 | ASSEGSSTEAF
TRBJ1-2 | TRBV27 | ASSFAASYGYT
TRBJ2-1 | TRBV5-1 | ASSLSVASGPNEQF
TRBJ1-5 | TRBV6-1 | ASREDRAKQPQH
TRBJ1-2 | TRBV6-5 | ASSYTGTSYGYT
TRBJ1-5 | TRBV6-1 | ASSRTGGQQPQH